These 16 T cell receptor beta chains came from one sample sequenced in a study of blood T cell repertoires in COVID-19. Method: immunoSEQ multiplex PCR; TCRdb's copy keeps in-frame clones and lacks some. The data contain 300,000 to 350,000 clones, around 89% of them singletons. The sequenced sample was PBMCs or T cells enriched from blood (not recorded which). Receptors originate from a woman between 18 and 30 years old with acute COVID-19.

This clone turned up a few times. This sequence joins TRBV5-1 and TRBJ1-1; a weak D match, TRBD1 (6 bases). The V gene lost 0 bases and the J gene lost 1 base, with 10 bases spanning the gap. Germline V CDR1 and CDR2: SGHRS, YFSETQ. The CDR3 is 15 amino acids. CDR3 DNA sequence: TGCGCCAGCAGCTTGGAGGGGGATAGGAACACTGAAGCTTTCTTT. It yields the protein CASSLEGDRNTEAFF.

This rearrangement joins TRBV27 to TRBJ1-5, with D perhaps TRBD1 (5 bases). Per germline, CDR1 MNHEY and CDR2 SMNVEV (reference sequence). V dropped 7 bases and J dropped 0 bases, with 16 bases sitting between them. The CDR3 loop spans 16 amino acids. CDR3 nucleotides: TGTGCCAGCACTCTAAAGGGGTCTCCTAGCAATCAGCCCCAGCATTTT. It specifies CASTLKGSPSNQPQHF.

The rearrangement links TRBV25-1 to TRBJ1-1, with 11 bases aligning to TRBD1. The V gene's germline CDR1 is MGHDK and CDR2 SYGVNS. The CDR3 consists of 15 residues. V trimming: 6 bases; J trimming: 1 base; junction bases outside the gene matches: 4. The CDR3 nucleotides read TGTGCCAGCAGCTTAGGACAGGGGGCGAACACTGAAGCTTTCTTT. Amino acid sequence: CASSLGQGANTEAFF.

V usage is TRBV3-1 (or the pseudogene TRBV3-2) and J usage is TRBJ2-5; TRBD1 agrees at 9 bases. Germline lookup yields CDR1 LGHDT and CDR2 YNNKEL (reference sequence). The V gene end was trimmed by 3 bases and the J gene end by 3 bases; junction bases not matched to a gene: 2. The CDR3 contains 14 residues. The CDR3 region has the DNA TGTGCCAGCAGCCAGCGGACAGGGGAAGAGACCCAGTACTTC. This gives the protein CASSQRTGEETQYF.

The J gene is TRBJ2-2, the V gene TRBV12-3 or TRBV12-4; D not resolved. The CDR3 has 13 residues. V dropped 5 bases and J dropped 6 bases, with 10 bases sitting between them. CDR3: CASSLSAAGELFF. CDR3 coding DNA: TGTGCCAGCAGTCTGTCGGCGGCCGGGGAGCTGTTTTTT.

The CDR3: CASSRNEKLFF. The CDR3 nucleotides are TGTGCCAGCAGCCGTAATGAAAAACTGTTTTTT. The gene calls are TRBV5-6 and TRBJ1-4, with unresolved D. Germline values: CDR1 SGHDT, CDR2 YYEEEE. The CDR3 contains 11 residues. Trimming removed 4 bases at V and 4 bases at J, with 2 bases between.

This clone was observed a few times. The chain employs TRBV5-1 and TRBJ1-5; possibly TRBD1 for D (6 bases). V was cut by 4 bases and J by 5 bases, with 10 bases left in between. Germline V gene sequence: CDR1 SGHRS, CDR2 YFSETQ. The CDR3 length is 13 residues. CDR3 sequence: CASSGGADQPQHF. The CDR3, as DNA: TGCGCCAGCAGCGGGGGGGCGGATCAGCCCCAGCATTTT.

V and J are TRBV5-1 and TRBJ1-1, with D possibly TRBD1 on 5 matching bases. V shed 3 bases and J shed 3 bases, with 6 bases lying between them. There are 12 residues in the CDR3. The germline CDR1 and CDR2 sequences are SGHRS and YFSETQ. DNA of the CDR3: TGCGCCAGCAGCTCACAGGACACTGAAGCTTTCTTT. It yields the protein CASSSQDTEAFF.

V usage is TRBV28 and J usage is TRBJ2-7; 8 bases match TRBD1. Germline-derived CDR1 and CDR2 are MDHEN and SYDVKM. With 9 bases clipped from V and 0 bases from J, the junction kept 4 bases outside the gene matches. The CDR3 is made up of 13 amino acids. The CDR3 coding sequence is TGTGCCAGTGGACAGGGTAGCTCCTACGAGCAGTACTTC. Amino acids: CASGQGSSYEQYF.

This clone was detected only a few times. The rearrangement links TRBV2 to TRBJ1-1; 8 bases are a match to TRBD1. Trimming cost V 5 bases and J 4 bases; bases outside gene matches: 9. The CDR3 has 15 residues. The germline V gene has CDR1 SNHLY and CDR2 FYNNEI. CDR3 region: CASSPGQVAITEAFF. The CDR3 DNA reads as TGTGCCAGCAGTCCGGGACAGGTTGCCATCACTGAAGCTTTCTTT.

The gene calls are TRBV9 and TRBJ1-6; no definite D call. Germline assignment: CDR1 SGDLS and CDR2 YYNGEE. V lost 0 bases and J 10 bases, leaving 14 bases between the germline ends. There are 15 residues in the CDR3. The CDR3 loop reads CASSVGFSSGSPLHF. CDR3 in DNA: TGTGCCAGCAGCGTAGGTTTCAGTAGCGGATCACCCCTCCACTTT.

V and J are TRBV13 and TRBJ2-1; 11 bases match TRBD2. Germline V gene data show CDR1 as PRHDT and CDR2 as FYEKMQ (reference sequence). There are 16 residues in the CDR3. Losses at the gene ends were 5 bases for V and 0 bases for J; bases not matched to a gene: 3. CDR3 amino acids: CASSMTSGTSYNEQFF. The CDR3 DNA follows: TGTGCCAGCAGCATGACTAGCGGGACCTCCTACAATGAGCAGTTCTTC. Full variable domain (missing parts from reference TRBV13 and TRBJ2-1): AAGVIQSPRHLIKEKRETATLKCYPIPRHDTVYWYQQGPGQDPQFLISFYEKMQSDKGSIPDRFSAQQFSDYHSELNMSSLELGDSALYFCASSMTSGTSYNEQFFGPGTRLTVL.

The gene calls are TRBV28 and TRBJ2-7; D not resolved. The V end was cut by 8 bases, the J end by 2 bases, with 13 bases between. The germline gives CDR1 MDHEN, CDR2 SYDVKM. The CDR3 sequence is 13 residues long. This chain's CDR3 is CASLDDITYEQYF. Here the CDR3 DNA reads TGTGCCAGCCTTGACGACATCACCTACGAGCAGTACTTC.

This chain joins TRBV10-2 and TRBJ2-2; D remains ambiguous. The germline gives CDR1 WSHSY, CDR2 SAAADI. The CDR3 totals 12 residues. V was pared by 10 bases and J by 6 bases, with 12 bases between. The CDR3 reads CATCSWAGELFF. The CDR3 region has the DNA TGCGCCACCTGTAGCTGGGCCGGGGAGCTGTTTTTT.

The genes are TRBV27 and TRBJ1-2; TRBD1 might be the D (5 bases). The CDR3 consists of 13 residues. The V end was cut by 4 bases, the J end by 3 bases, with 9 bases between. The germline CDR1 and CDR2 sequences are MNHEY and SMNVEV (reference sequence). The CDR3, as DNA: TGTGCCAGCAGTTACGGAGGGGACTATGGCTACACCTTC. Translating it yields CASSYGGDYGYTF.

The DNA of the CDR3 is TGTGCCAGCAGCCCAGCGGGAGTACCTTACAATGAGCAGTTCTTC. It specifies CASSPAGVPYNEQFF. The rearrangement links TRBV9 to TRBJ2-1; 8 nucleotides match TRBD2. Germline CDR1 reads SGDLS; CDR2 reads YYNGEE. V trimming: 4 bases; J trimming: 4 bases; junction bases outside the gene matches: 7. The CDR3 spans 15 residues.